This T cell receptor beta chain emerged from a study of spatial heterogeneity in lung cancer. The overall study: Every unique TCR and UMI combination, on average, appeared more than ten times in raw reads.

TCR cDNA molecules were tagged individually, and each one carried a unique molecular identifier. TCRdb reprocessed the 5' RACE reads via MiXCR and lists one record per CDR3 protein. The sample records about 50,000 distinct CDR3 sequences, 7.5% to 8% being singletons. Time point here: sample taken at primary tumor resection. The authors sequenced whole RNA from tumor, nontumor lung or frozen PBMC without sorting. The CDR3 spans 15 residues. V gave up 6 bases and J gave up 5 bases, with 17 bases separating them. CDR1 is SGHTA and CDR2 is FQGNSA in the germline V gene. This clonotype was found many times.

The specimen was PBMCs, collected at surgery. This sequence joins TRBV7-2 and TRBJ1-5; TRBD1 is a possible D gene (6 bases). The sequence was collected from a female donor with early-stage non-small cell lung cancer. As DNA, the CDR3 is TGTGCCAGCAGTTTTCAAACAGGGTCAGATCAGCCCCAGCATTTT. It translates to CASSFQTGSDQPQHF.